This is a list of T cell receptor beta chains from one sample in a study of CD4+ T cells in melanoma. The assay was immunoSEQ multiplex PCR, and TCRdb's table has in-frame clones only and misses some. The sample has approximately 12,000 clones; about 70% are singletons. The sample was cells from a culture (not recorded whether cultured in vitro). Every receptor here comes from a human donor with melanoma. CDR3s include the opening cysteine and the closing phenylalanine or tryptophan. D genes are given only for firm matches. Only part of the rows carry a size: once, few, many, or a class if the clone is expanded.

cdr3_nt cdr3_aa j_call d_call v_call clone_size
TGTGCCAGTGAACCGAGGGGGCGGTCAGGGGAGCAGTACTTC CASEPRGRSGEQYF TRBJ2-7 TRBD1 TRBV19 NA
TGTGCCAGTTTCCGGGGGGGACAGGGAAACTATGGCTACACCTTC CASFRGGQGNYGYTF TRBJ1-2 TRBD1 TRBV6-5 NA
TGTGCCAGCAGCTACAGACGGAACTCCTACGAGCAGTACTTC CASSYRRNSYEQYF TRBJ2-7 NA TRBV7-8 NA
TGTGCCAGCAGTTTGGGTTTGAGTCAGCCCCAGCATTTT CASSLGLSQPQHF TRBJ1-5 NA TRBV28 few
TGTGCCTTCTCGTACAATGAGCAGTTCTTC CAFSYNEQFF TRBJ2-1 NA TRBV30 NA
TGTGCCTGGAGTCGAGGTTACGAGCAGTACTTC CAWSRGYEQYF TRBJ2-7 NA TRBV30 NA
TGTGCCTGGAGTGTACGATCGACTGAAGCTTTCTTT CAWSVRSTEAFF TRBJ1-1 NA TRBV30 few
TGTGCCAGCAGTTCGAGGAGGATCCTCTACGAGCAGTACTTC CASSSRRILYEQYF TRBJ2-7 NA TRBV27 NA
TGCGCCAGCAGCCCGGACCCGAACACTGAAGCTTTCTTT CASSPDPNTEAFF TRBJ1-1 NA TRBV5-1 few
TGTGCCAGCAGGAGCCGGGACAAACGGGCGGACACTGAAGCTTTCTTT CASRSRDKRADTEAFF TRBJ1-1 NA TRBV7-9 NA
TGTGCCAGCAGCGGGACAGGGGGCTCTGAAGCTTTCTTT CASSGTGGSEAFF TRBJ1-1 TRBD1 TRBV7-9 NA
TGCGCCAGCAGCCCTAGCGGGGGCAGCTCCTACAATGAGCAGTTCTTC CASSPSGGSSYNEQFF TRBJ2-1 TRBD2 TRBV5-1 NA
TGTGCCAGCAGCTTGGTGGCAGATTATGGCTACACCTTC CASSLVADYGYTF TRBJ1-2 NA TRBV5-5 NA
TGCGCCAGCAGCCGAGGGCCTTTTGAGCACACTGAAGCTTTCTTT CASSRGPFEHTEAFF TRBJ1-1 NA TRBV4-1 NA
TGCGCCAGCAGCTTGGGACAGGTGGGCCCCGGTACTGAAGCTTTCTTT CASSLGQVGPGTEAFF TRBJ1-1 NA TRBV5-1 once
TGTGCCAGCAGCCCGACCAACTCTGGAAACACCATATATTTT CASSPTNSGNTIYF TRBJ1-3 NA TRBV7-6 NA
TGTGCCAGCAGCTTAAAGGGGGGGAGACTCACAGATACGCAGTATTTT CASSLKGGRLTDTQYF TRBJ2-3 NA TRBV7-3 NA
TGCGCCAGCAGCTTGACAGGGCTCTATGGCTACACCTTC CASSLTGLYGYTF TRBJ1-2 NA TRBV5-1 NA
TGTGCCACCACGGGACAGGGCGAAAAACTGTTTTTT CATTGQGEKLFF TRBJ1-4 TRBD1 TRBV11-2 NA
TGTGCCAGCAGCTTGAAATCTGGGGCCAACGTCCTGACTTTC CASSLKSGANVLTF TRBJ2-6 NA TRBV5-4 NA
TGCGCCAGCGGACTAGAGTCTCCTAATGAAAAACTGTTTTTT CASGLESPNEKLFF TRBJ1-4 NA TRBV5-1 NA
TGCGCCAGCAGCTTGTCAGAGCCCCCCTACGAGCAGTACTTC CASSLSEPPYEQYF TRBJ2-7 NA TRBV5-1 NA